The 14 T cell receptor beta chains below all came from one sample that was sequenced in a study of monozygotic twins with inflammatory bowel disease. TCRdb reprocessed the 5' RACE reads, keeping one entry per CDR3 protein, no DNA. The sample's table shows about 160,000 distinct CDR3 sequences. Sequenced: blood. These receptors originate from a human donor with ulcerative colitis or Crohn's disease, or a healthy co-twin of an affected twin (not recorded which).

This chain joins TRBV27 and TRBJ2-7; the D gene TCRdb calls, TRBD2, cannot be checked with no DNA. The CDR3 has 15 amino acids. CDR1 and CDR2 from the germline V gene are MNHEY and SMNVEV (reference sequence). The CDR3 protein is CASSLRGGSNDEQYF.

The chain links TRBV5-4 to TRBJ2-7; the TCRdb D gene call, TRBD2, has no DNA to confirm it. There are 15 residues in the CDR3. CDR1 SGHNT and CDR2 YYREEE come from the germline V gene (reference sequence). The CDR3 loop reads CASSLGGRIRDEQYF.

The rearrangement joins TRBV5-1 to TRBJ2-2. The CDR3 is 14 amino acids. Germline CDR1 reads SGHRS; CDR2 reads YFSETQ. The CDR3 region is CASSFSTNTGELFF.

The chain is built from TRBV5-1 and TRBJ1-1. Germline values: CDR1 SGHRS, CDR2 YFSETQ. The CDR3 sequence is 13 residues long. Here the CDR3 reads CASSLTDAREAFF.

This chain links TRBV12-3 or TRBV12-4 with TRBJ1-1; without DNA, the TCRdb call of TRBD1 cannot be checked. The CDR3 covers 17 residues. This CDR3 reads CASSWGTGAEWVTEAFF.

The V call is TRBV5-1, the J call TRBJ2-1; the D gene TCRdb calls, TRBD1, cannot be checked with no DNA. This CDR3 is 12 amino acids long. Germline CDR1 and CDR2: SGHRS and YFSETQ. The chain's CDR3 is CASSGGQNEQFF.

The chain joins TRBV20-1 to TRBJ2-5; no DNA is available, so the TRBD1 call from TCRdb remains unchecked. Germline CDR1 is DFQATT and CDR2 is SNEGSKA (reference sequence). CDR3 size: 14 residues. The CDR3 region is CSARSGAQQETQYF.

The chain combines TRBV9 with TRBJ1-3. Germline lookup yields CDR1 SGDLS and CDR2 YYNGEE. CDR3 size: 17 residues. The CDR3 is CASSITPGESSGNTIYF.

The chain employs TRBV5-5 and TRBJ1-1. This CDR3 has 14 amino acids. CDR1 SGHKS and CDR2 YYEKEE come from the germline V gene (reference sequence). CDR3 protein: CASSNRPENTEAFF.

This sequence joins TRBV9 and TRBJ1-4; TCRdb calls TRBD1, which cannot be checked without DNA. Germline V gene data show CDR1 as SGDLS and CDR2 as YYNGEE. The CDR3 extends over 15 amino acids. The chain's CDR3 is CASSARRGYREKLFF. Filled out from reference TRBV9 and TRBJ1-4, the complete variable domain reads DSGVTQTPKHLITATGQRVTLRCSPRSGDLSVYWYQQSLDQGLQFLIQYYNGEERAKGNILERFSAQQFPDLHSELNLSSLELGDSALYFCASSARRGYREKLFFGSGTQLSVL.

V usage is TRBV29-1 and J usage is TRBJ2-5; TCRdb outputs TRBD1, but without DNA this stays unchecked. In germline, CDR1 is SQVTM, CDR2 ANQGSEA. This CDR3 has 13 amino acids. CDR3 sequence reads: CSVEAAAPGAQYF.

The chain uses TRBV20-1 and TRBJ2-7; TCRdb proposes TRBD1, but this gene call is untestable without DNA. Germline CDR1 DFQATT, CDR2 SNEGSKA (reference sequence). CDR3 size: 16 residues. CDR3 amino acids: CSARASGTGGRYEQYF.

The J gene is TRBJ2-3, the V gene TRBV7-2; TCRdb outputs TRBD1, but without DNA this stays unchecked. The CDR3 has 17 amino acids. Germline CDR1 is SGHTA and CDR2 is FQGNSA. CDR3 sequence reads: CASSYRLAEAGPDTQYF.

This sequence joins TRBV7-9 and TRBJ1-5. CDR1 is SEHNR, CDR2 FQNEAQ, per germline (reference sequence). The CDR3 has 14 amino acids. This CDR3 is CASSLSDSNQPQHF.